These 27 T cell receptor beta chains were sequenced from one sample in a study of shared clonotypes between healthy human individuals. Measured with immunoSEQ multiplex PCR; TCRdb has only the in-frame clones, and not every one. The sample lists roughly 1.4 million clones; about 98.5% were seen once. Sequences were obtained from naive CD4+ T cells sorted from blood. Subset denoted: CD45RA+ positively selected. The source is a man between 25 and 39 years old in good health.

This clone was counted a single time. The chain recombines TRBV27 with TRBJ1-1; TRBD1 is a possible D gene (6 bases). Germline V gene sequence: CDR1 MNHEY, CDR2 SMNVEV (reference sequence). V gave up 3 bases and J gave up 8 bases, with 10 bases separating them. The CDR3 runs to 12 residues. This chain's CDR3 is CASSLTGVEAFF. Written as DNA, the CDR3 is TGTGCCAGCAGTTTGACAGGCGTGGAAGCTTTCTTT.

V is TRBV5-1 and J is TRBJ1-4, with D perhaps matching TRBD1 (6 bases). V lost 0 bases, J lost 4 bases, and 10 bases lay in between. Germline CDR1 SGHRS, CDR2 YFSETQ. CDR3 length equals 15 residues. CDR3 region: CASSLDRANNEKLFF. CDR3 bases: TGCGCCAGCAGCTTGGACAGGGCAAATAATGAAAAACTGTTTTTT. The full variable domain, completed using reference TRBV5-1 and TRBJ1-4, is KAGVTQTPRYLIKTRGQQVTLSCSPISGHRSVSWYQQTPGQGLQFLFEYFSETQRNKGNFPGRFSGRQFSNSRSEMNVSTLELGDSALYLCASSLDRANNEKLFFGSGTQLSVL.

This clone was detected once. The chain combines TRBV18 with TRBJ2-2; 9 bases agree with TRBD1. With 3 bases clipped from V and 7 bases from J, the junction kept 12 bases outside the gene matches. Germline V gives CDR1 KGHSH, CDR2 LQKENI. This CDR3 contains 17 residues. The CDR3 region is CASSPQWGQGSGGELFF. CDR3 in DNA: TGTGCCAGCTCACCCCAGTGGGGACAGGGTTCCGGCGGGGAGCTGTTTTTT.

The chain joins TRBV11-2 to TRBJ2-1; 9 nucleotides match TRBD2. From germline, CDR1 is SGHAT and CDR2 FQNNGV. The CDR3 has 13 residues. The trim removed 4 bases at V and 10 bases at J, leaving 5 bases unmatched. DNA for the CDR3: TGTGCCAGCAGCTCAGCTAGCGGGGTCGAGCAGTTCTTC. This gives the protein CASSSASGVEQFF.

A word on this clone: Other DNA sequences in this sample translate to the same CDR3. The chain carries TRBV5-1 and TRBJ2-1; TRBD2 agrees at 11 bases. This CDR3 is 15 amino acids long. Unmatched junction bases numbered 4, after V lost 5 bases and J lost 3 bases. Germline CDR1 is SGHRS and CDR2 is YFSETQ. CDR3 DNA sequence: TGCGCCAGCAGTTTAACTAGCGGGAGCTACAATGAGCAGTTCTTC. Amino acids: CASSLTSGSYNEQFF.

The chain links TRBV27 to TRBJ2-7; the match to TRBD2 covers 7 bases. The trim removed 2 bases at V and 0 bases at J, leaving 4 bases unmatched. The CDR3 sequence is 15 residues long. Germline V lookup: CDR1 MNHEY, CDR2 SMNVEV (reference sequence). Here the CDR3 DNA reads TGTGCCAGCAGTTTAGTGGGAGGGAGCTCCTACGAGCAGTACTTC. Its translation is CASSLVGGSSYEQYF.

The V call is TRBV19, the J call TRBJ2-3; D is unclear. The germline CDR1 and CDR2 sequences are LNHDA and SQIVND (reference sequence). This CDR3 contains 14 residues. Trimming removed 5 bases at V and 3 bases at J, with 12 bases between. CDR3 DNA: TGTGCCAGTAGTCAGGCTAGTGGGACAGATACGCAGTATTTT. This encodes CASSQASGTDTQYF.

The rearrangement uses TRBV6-6 and TRBJ1-2; D call uncertain. CDR1 and CDR2 (germline): MNHNY, SVGAGI (reference sequence). The CDR3 length is 13 residues. The V gene lost 6 bases and the J gene lost 2 bases, with 10 bases spanning the gap. The CDR3 region is CASSLTENYGYTF. CDR3 nucleotides: TGTGCCAGCAGCCTAACAGAAAACTATGGCTACACCTTC.

This clone was counted many times. The chain combines TRBV28 with TRBJ1-5; D gene unclear. CDR3 length: 12 residues. Between the trimmed V and J ends, which lost 5 bases and 5 bases, there was a span of 7 bases. The germline CDR1 and CDR2 sequences are MDHEN and SYDVKM. DNA of the CDR3: TGTGCCAGCAGTGACGTTTATCAGCCCCAGCATTTT. Its translation is CASSDVYQPQHF.

V and J are TRBV6-5 and TRBJ2-1; D may be TRBD2 (6 bases). CDR3 size: 14 residues. The V end was cut by 2 bases, the J end by 8 bases, with 13 bases between. CDR1 MNHEY and CDR2 SVGAGI come from the germline V gene. For the CDR3, the DNA is TGTGCCAGCAGTTACAACGGGAGATACGATGAGCAGTTCTTC. Encoded protein: CASSYNGRYDEQFF.

J is TRBJ1-5 and V is TRBV7-2; 9 bases line up with TRBD1. The CDR3 is 15 residues long. V gave up 5 bases and J gave up 4 bases; unmatched junction bases: 6. Germline values: CDR1 SGHTA, CDR2 FQGNSA. In DNA form, the CDR3 reads TGTGCCAGCAGCAGTAGGACAGGGGATAATCAGCCCCAGCATTTT. Translating gives CASSSRTGDNQPQHF.

The rearrangement links TRBV15 to TRBJ2-1; 11 bases line up with TRBD2. This CDR3 contains 15 residues. Germline V gene data show CDR1 as LNHNV and CDR2 as YYDKDF (reference sequence). Unmatched junction bases numbered 4, after V lost 5 bases and J lost 4 bases. The CDR3: CATSGGTSGYNEQFF. The CDR3 DNA follows: TGTGCCACCAGCGGCGGGACTAGCGGATACAATGAGCAGTTCTTC.

The V gene is TRBV5-4, the J gene TRBJ2-3, with 7 bases lining up with TRBD1. Per germline, CDR1 SGHNT and CDR2 YYREEE (reference sequence). CDR3 size: 14 residues. After removal of 0 bases from V and 6 bases from J, the junction contained 4 bases not matched to a gene. The CDR3 is CASSLGTGVDTQYF. The CDR3 DNA follows: TGTGCCAGCAGCTTGGGGACAGGAGTGGATACGCAGTATTTT.

The CDR3 DNA follows: TGTGCCAGTAGTGGGGGACCGCACTACGAGCAGTACTTC. Encoded protein: CASSGGPHYEQYF. The chain carries TRBV19 and TRBJ2-7, with D possibly called TRBD1 or TRBD2 (5 bases each). CDR3 length: 13 residues. Trimming stripped 5 bases from V and 3 bases from J, with 11 bases between. Germline V gene lookup returns CDR1 LNHDA and CDR2 SQIVND (reference sequence).

This chain uses TRBV7-9 with TRBJ2-7; 10 nucleotides line up with TRBD2. The J segment lost 4 bases and the V segment lost 1 base, leaving 10 bases of the junction unmatched. The CDR3 covers 17 residues. Germline V gives CDR1 SEHNR, CDR2 FQNEAQ (reference sequence). The CDR3 is CASSLVPSGSKGYEQYF. The CDR3 DNA follows: TGTGCCAGCAGCTTAGTACCTAGCGGGAGTAAGGGGTACGAGCAGTACTTC.

The gene calls are TRBV5-5 and TRBJ2-7, with TRBD2 matching 10 bases. With V trimmed by 1 base and J by 6 bases, 10 bases remained unmatched. The length of the CDR3 is 16 residues. Germline assignment: CDR1 SGHKS and CDR2 YYEKEE (reference sequence). CDR3 nucleotide sequence: TGTGCCAGCAGCTTGCAAACTAGCGGGATCACAGGCGAGCAGTACTTC. Its translation: CASSLQTSGITGEQYF.

This clone was observed a single time. The chain recombines TRBV7-3 with TRBJ1-1; D is unresolved. This CDR3 region has 15 residues. Germline V gene lookup returns CDR1 SGHTA and CDR2 FQGTGA. V lost 2 bases, J lost 0 bases, and 10 bases lay in between. CDR3 sequence: CASSLGSRMNTEAFF. CDR3 in DNA: TGTGCCAGCAGCTTAGGGTCGAGAATGAACACTGAAGCTTTCTTT.

This clone was seen a single time. The same CDR3 is also encoded by other DNA sequences in this sample. J is TRBJ2-7 and V is TRBV5-5; TRBD2 agrees at 8 bases. CDR1 and CDR2 from the germline V gene are SGHKS and YYEKEE (reference sequence). After removal of 4 bases from V and 0 bases from J, the junction contained 3 bases not matched to a gene. There are 14 residues in the CDR3. In DNA, the CDR3 is TGTGCCAGCAGCCGAACTAGCGGCTCCTACGAGCAGTACTTC. Its protein is CASSRTSGSYEQYF.

The chain recombines TRBV7-3 with TRBJ2-2; D tentatively fits TRBD1 or TRBD2 (6 bases each). The length of the CDR3 is 13 residues. Germline CDR1 and CDR2: SGHTA and FQGTGA. V lost 5 bases and J lost 9, with 13 bases in between. In nucleotides, the CDR3 is TGTGCCAGCAGCCGACCGGGGGCCCGGGAGCTGTTTTTT. This gives the protein CASSRPGARELFF.

The chain combines TRBV7-2 with TRBJ2-3; 12 positions match TRBD2. This CDR3 comprises 14 residues. Per the germline V gene, CDR1 is SGHTA and CDR2 is FQGNSA. Trimming at V came to 5 bases and at J to 5 bases, leaving 2 bases not matched to a gene. In nucleotides, the CDR3 is TGTGCCAGCAGCACGGGACTAGCGGGAGATACGCAGTATTTT. Protein: CASSTGLAGDTQYF.

The chain recombines TRBV5-1 with TRBJ2-3, with TRBD2 as a possible D gene (5 bases). The CDR3 is made up of 14 amino acids. The V end was cut by 0 bases, the J end by 2 bases, with 7 bases between. Germline V gene sequence: CDR1 SGHRS, CDR2 YFSETQ. The CDR3 nucleotides are TGCGCCAGCAGCTTGGATAGCGACACAGATACGCAGTATTTT. Translated: CASSLDSDTDTQYF.

The chain has TRBV2 and TRBJ1-3, with 7 bases identical to TRBD1. CDR3 length equals 13 residues. Germline assignment: CDR1 SNHLY and CDR2 FYNNEI. V was pared by 6 bases and J by 8 bases, with 7 bases of the junction left unmatched. CDR3 residues: CASRRGQTDTIYF. The CDR3 nucleotides are TGTGCCAGCAGGAGGGGACAGACGGACACCATATATTTT.

This chain links TRBV5-1 with TRBJ1-1; tentatively, D is TRBD1 (6 bases). The germline CDR1 and CDR2 sequences are SGHRS and YFSETQ. The CDR3 is 14 residues long. The V and J ends lost 4 bases and 3 bases respectively, with 13 bases between them. In DNA form, the CDR3 reads TGCGCCAGCAGCGGGTACAGGGAGGACACTGAAGCTTTCTTT. Translated: CASSGYREDTEAFF.

CDR3 residues: CASSSQRGQGTEQYF. In DNA form, the CDR3 reads TGCGCCAGCAGCTCCCAACGGGGACAGGGTACCGAGCAGTACTTC. V is TRBV5-1 and J is TRBJ2-7; 9 nucleotides match TRBD1. The ends lost 3 bases at V and 6 bases at J; junction bases unmatched: 10. Germline V gene lookup returns CDR1 SGHRS and CDR2 YFSETQ. This CDR3 is 15 amino acids long.

This chain joins TRBV7-6 and TRBJ1-4, with D possibly being TRBD1 (6 bases). CDR3 size: 18 residues. CDR1 is SGHVS, CDR2 FNYEAQ, per germline. V was trimmed by 5 bases and J by 0 bases, leaving 19 bases between them. CDR3 residues: CASSHPKWGRTTNEKLFF. The CDR3, as DNA: TGTGCCAGCAGCCACCCTAAGTGGGGGCGGACAACTAATGAAAAACTGTTTTTT.

This chain uses TRBV11-3 with TRBJ2-6; a possible D gene is TRBD1 (5 bases). V lost 5 bases and J lost 2, with 7 bases in between. Germline V gene sequence: CDR1 SGHNT, CDR2 YENEEA. This CDR3 region has 14 residues. CDR3 in amino acids: CASSQGAGANVLTF. In DNA form, the CDR3 reads TGTGCCAGCAGCCAAGGGGCTGGGGCCAACGTCCTGACTTTC.

The chain uses TRBV5-1 and TRBJ2-1, with D unclear. V lost 3 bases and J lost 8, with 6 bases in between. CDR1 is SGHRS, CDR2 YFSETQ, per germline. CDR3 length equals 11 residues. The CDR3, as DNA: TGCGCCAGCAGCTCAAGTTATGAGCAGTTCTTC. As protein: CASSSSYEQFF.